This is a list of T cell receptor beta chains from one sample in a study of T cell changes during pregnancy in multiple sclerosis. The repertoire was sequenced with immunoSEQ multiplex PCR; TCRdb's copy has only in-frame clones and lacks some. Among 65,000 to 75,000 clones listed, almost 95% were seen once. This specimen consisted of CD8+ T cells from peripheral blood mononuclear cells, obtained in the third trimester of pregnancy. The receptors here all came from a female donor in good health, enrolled as a control in a pregnancy study. Each CDR3 is given with its conserved first and last residue. A D gene is named only where the DNA matches it firmly. A row's size may be missing; if present it is once, few, many or a size class.

TRBV29-1	TRBJ2-1	TRBD1	NA	TGCAGCGCCCTCAGGGGGGAGCAGTTCTTC	CSALRGEQFF
TRBV9	TRBJ1-2	TRBD1	NA	TGTGCCAGCAGCGAAAACGCCGGGACAGGGGACAACTATGGCTACACCTTC	CASSENAGTGDNYGYTF
TRBV7-2	TRBJ1-5	NA	NA	TGTGCCAGCAGCTTATTAACAGACGGCAATCAGCCCCAGCATTTT	CASSLLTDGNQPQHF
TRBV5-6	TRBJ1-2	NA	NA	TGTGCCAGCAGCTTGGCTTCGGGTGTAGAAGGCGCGGGCTATGGCTACACCTTC	CASSLASGVEGAGYGYTF
TRBV29-1	TRBJ1-4	TRBD1	NA	TGCAGCGTTGAAGTTCAACCCGGGACAGGGAATGAAAAACTGTTTTTT	CSVEVQPGTGNEKLFF
TRBV5-1	TRBJ1-2	NA	NA	TGCGCCAGCAGCTTAGGGCAGGGGCTCGATAACTATGGCTACACCTTC	CASSLGQGLDNYGYTF
TRBV5-6	TRBJ2-4	TRBD1	once	TGTGCCAGCAGCCGGGACAGGGAGCCCCTCCTAGCCAAAAACATTCAGTACTTC	CASSRDREPLLAKNIQYF
TRBV19	TRBJ1-2	NA	NA	TGTGCCAGTAGTACCCGACAAGACTATGGCTACACCTTC	CASSTRQDYGYTF
TRBV6-1	TRBJ2-1	NA	NA	TGTGCCAGCAGTGAAGGACTTTCGGGGAGTGAGCAGTTCTTC	CASSEGLSGSEQFF
TRBV7-9	TRBJ2-7	NA	NA	TGTGCCAGCAGCTTAGTAGTAGCCTACGAGCAGTACTTC	CASSLVVAYEQYF
TRBV11-2	TRBJ2-7	TRBD2	NA	TGTGCCAGCAGCTCTTTTGGGGGGGCCTACGAGCAGTACTTC	CASSSFGGAYEQYF
TRBV7-6	TRBJ1-2	TRBD1	NA	TGTGCAACCGGGACAGGGGACTATGGCTACACCTTC	CATGTGDYGYTF
TRBV25-1	TRBJ2-7	TRBD2	NA	TGTGCCAGCAGTCAACTAGCGGGGGCCTACGAGCAGTACTTC	CASSQLAGAYEQYF
TRBV7-2	TRBJ1-1	NA	NA	TGTGCCAGCAGCCCCGGAGGGTGGGCCACTGAAGCTTTCTTT	CASSPGGWATEAFF
TRBV7-9	TRBJ1-1	NA	NA	TGTGCCAGCAGCCCCCGGGGGGGGGAGAACACTGAAGCTTTCTTT	CASSPRGGENTEAFF
TRBV5-4	TRBJ1-1	TRBD1	NA	TGTGCCAGCAGCTTGGCCCCCGGGACAGGGCTGAACACTGAAGCTTTCTTT	CASSLAPGTGLNTEAFF
TRBV13	TRBJ1-2	NA	NA	TGTGCCAGCTCCGGGGATTCCAACTATGGCTACACCTTC	CASSGDSNYGYTF
TRBV5-4	TRBJ2-7	TRBD1	NA	TGTGCCAGCAGCGGGGGACAGTTCTATCCCGAGCAGTACTTC	CASSGGQFYPEQYF
TRBV7-3	TRBJ1-1	NA	NA	TGTGCCAGCAGCTTAGTAGGGGGGGTCGGCACTGAAGCTTTCTTT	CASSLVGGVGTEAFF
TRBV7-9	TRBJ2-1	NA	NA	TGTGCCAGCAGCTTAGGTGGGGGGGCCAACAATGAGCAGTTCTTC	CASSLGGGANNEQFF
TRBV4-3	TRBJ1-2	NA	NA	TGCGCCAGCAGCCAAGACCGGGGACACCGATATGGCTACACCTTC	CASSQDRGHRYGYTF
TRBV7-2	TRBJ2-5	TRBD2	NA	TGTGCCAGCAGTCAAGGACTAGCGGGATCGGGGGAGACCCAGTACTTC	CASSQGLAGSGETQYF
TRBV5-8	TRBJ1-2	NA	NA	TGTGCCAGCAGCCAACGGGACGGGGGTTATGGCTACACCTTC	CASSQRDGGYGYTF
TRBV7-2	TRBJ1-2	NA	NA	TGTGCCAGCGGAAGCGGCGCGTGGGCCTTC	CASGSGAWAF
TRBV19	TRBJ2-7	NA	NA	TGTGCCAGTAGTTTCAGCGCGTCCTACGAGCAGTACTTC	CASSFSASYEQYF
TRBV9	TRBJ1-2	TRBD1	NA	TGTGCCAGCAGCGCCGGACGACAGGGACTGAGTGGCTACACCTTC	CASSAGRQGLSGYTF
TRBV30	TRBJ2-7	NA	NA	TGTGCCTCCGTAGGGCAAGAGGGCTACGAGCAGTACTTC	CASVGQEGYEQYF
TRBV5-6	TRBJ1-2	TRBD1	NA	TGTGCCAGCAGTTCCAGGGACAGCTATGGCTACACCTTC	CASSSRDSYGYTF
TRBV29-1	TRBJ1-2	TRBD1	NA	TGCAGCGTTGAAGACATCCGGAGGGGGCAAATTAACTATGGCTACACCTTC	CSVEDIRRGQINYGYTF
TRBV13	TRBJ2-1	TRBD1	NA	TGTGCCAGCAGCTTCTTTCGGGACAGGACTTACAATGAGCAGTTCTTC	CASSFFRDRTYNEQFF
TRBV9	TRBJ1-1	NA	NA	TGTGCCAGCAGCGTATTAGCCCGAGGGGGCACTGAAGCTTTCTTT	CASSVLARGGTEAFF
TRBV18	TRBJ2-7	NA	NA	TGTGCCAGCTCACCATCGAGCTCCTACGAGCAGTACTTC	CASSPSSSYEQYF
TRBV4-1	TRBJ2-2	NA	NA	TGCGCCAGCAGCCAGCGGACACAAGCGGAGCTGTTTTTT	CASSQRTQAELFF
TRBV30	TRBJ2-2	TRBD2	NA	TGTGCCTGGAGAGGACTAGCGGGGGGACTACGGACCGGGGAGCTGTTTTTT	CAWRGLAGGLRTGELFF
TRBV15	TRBJ2-7	NA	NA	TGTGCCACCAGCTCTCGACAGATCCGCTACGAGCAGTACTTC	CATSSRQIRYEQYF
TRBV4-3	TRBJ1-1	TRBD1	NA	TGCGCCAGCAGCCAGGACTCGGGACAGGGGAACACTGAAGCTTTCTTT	CASSQDSGQGNTEAFF
TRBV27	TRBJ2-5	TRBD2	NA	TGTGCCAGCAGTGTGGGGGGGATAGTTGAGACCCAGTACTTC	CASSVGGIVETQYF
TRBV27	TRBJ2-1	TRBD2	NA	TGTGCCAGCAGTTTAGGGCTAGCGGGGGCCTCCTACAATGAGCAGTTCTTC	CASSLGLAGASYNEQFF
TRBV9	TRBJ1-6	TRBD1	NA	TGTGCCAGCAGCGAGGGGGACAGGGTTTCACCCCTCCACTTT	CASSEGDRVSPLHF
TRBV5-6	TRBJ2-7	NA	NA	TGTGCCAGCAGCTTGGGACAGGATTACGAGCAGTACTTC	CASSLGQDYEQYF
TRBV9	TRBJ2-7	NA	NA	TGTGCCAGCAGCGTATGGTTGGGGGGAAACTACGAGCAGTACTTC	CASSVWLGGNYEQYF
TRBV7-9	TRBJ2-7	TRBD1	NA	TGTGCCAGCAGCCAGGGACAGGGGCGAACCTACGAGCAGTACTTC	CASSQGQGRTYEQYF
TRBV5-1	TRBJ1-1	TRBD1	NA	TGCGCCAGCAGGGACAGGTTTCCCACTGAAGCTTTCTTT	CASRDRFPTEAFF
TRBV12-5	TRBJ2-3	TRBD2	NA	TGTGCTAGTGGTGCCCACCTCACTAGCGGGGGGGCATCAGATACGCAGTATTTT	CASGAHLTSGGASDTQYF
TRBV30	TRBJ1-1	TRBD1	NA	TGTGCCTGGAGTGGCGGACAGGGGGCCACTGAAGCTTTCTTT	CAWSGGQGATEAFF
TRBV15	TRBJ2-5	NA	once	TGTGCCACCAGCAGAGATCAGGGGCGGGGGGAGACCCAGTACTTC	CATSRDQGRGETQYF
TRBV27	TRBJ1-2	TRBD1	once	TGTGCCAGCACCTGTCCGGACAGGGGATGTGGCTACACCTTC	CASTCPDRGCGYTF
TRBV30	TRBJ1-2	TRBD1	NA	TGTGCCTGGAGTTCCGGGACAGGTTATGGCTACACCTTC	CAWSSGTGYGYTF
TRBV10-3	TRBJ1-5	TRBD1	once	TGTGCCATCAGTGAGGGGACAGATAGCAATCAGCCCCAGCATTTT	CAISEGTDSNQPQHF
TRBV9	TRBJ1-1	TRBD1	NA	TGTGCCAGCAGCCCAGGGACAGGGCGCGGGAACACTGAAGCTTTCTTT	CASSPGTGRGNTEAFF